These 6 T cell receptor beta chains originate from one sample sequenced in a study of CD8+ T cells in alopecia areata. Reverse transcription of extracted RNA yielded cDNA, which provided the sequencing template. The repertoire was sequenced with immunoSEQ multiplex PCR; TCRdb's copy has only in-frame clones and lacks some. The table has roughly 150,000 clones, under 60% seen once. This material consisted of CD8+ T cells sorted from blood, taken at week 0. These receptors were taken from a human donor with alopecia areata.

This clone was seen ten or more times. The rearrangement links TRBV11-2 to TRBJ2-7, with unresolved D. V was clipped by 5 bases and J by 2 bases, with 10 bases between them. Per germline, CDR1 SGHAT and CDR2 FQNNGV. CDR3 size: 13 residues. In DNA, the CDR3 is TGTGCCAGCAGCACTTACGTCCCCTACGAGCAGTACTTC. Translating it yields CASSTYVPYEQYF.

V usage is TRBV7-2 and J usage is TRBJ2-1, with TRBD2 matching over 11 bases. The V gene's germline CDR1 is SGHTA and CDR2 FQGNSA. The CDR3 totals 16 residues. The V and J ends lost 5 bases and 7 bases, in that order; junction bases with no gene match: 10. CDR3 DNA sequence: TGTGCCAGCAGCCTAGAAGCGGGACTAGCGGTTAATGAGCAGTTCTTC. Protein: CASSLEAGLAVNEQFF.

This clone was seen only a few times. J is TRBJ2-2 and V is TRBV11-2; the match to TRBD1 covers 9 bases. There are 16 residues in the CDR3. Germline V gives CDR1 SGHAT, CDR2 FQNNGV. V gave up 5 bases and J gave up 6 bases; unmatched junction bases: 10. The CDR3 DNA follows: TGTGCCAGCAGCCAAGAGGGACAGGGATCCGCCGGGGAGCTGTTTTTT. It specifies CASSQEGQGSAGELFF.

On this clone itself: At one boundary the junction diverges from the germline segment, which might be a read error. The chain carries TRBV5-3 and TRBJ2-7; 12 nucleotides match TRBD1. TRBV5-3 is recorded as an ORF, its role being uncertain. The length of the CDR3 is 15 residues. Here the CDR3 DNA reads TGTGCCAGCAGCTTGAGGGACAGGGGGCCCTACGAGCAGTACTTC. This encodes CASSLRDRGPYEQYF.

As to this clone: Different DNA sequences within this sample yield the same CDR3. The CDR3 here is CASSLGQQETQYF. The CDR3 DNA reads TGTGCCAGCAGCCTTGGACAACAAGAGACCCAGTACTTC. The rearrangement uses TRBV7-7 and TRBJ2-5; tentatively, D is TRBD1 (5 bases). Trimming removed 5 bases at V and 2 bases at J, with 9 bases between. Germline V gene data show CDR1 as SSHAT and CDR2 as FNYEAQ (reference sequence). The CDR3 is 13 residues long.

This chain joins TRBV19 and TRBJ1-1; D may be TRBD1 (5 bases). The CDR3 consists of 13 residues. The V and J ends lost 5 bases and 1 base respectively, with 8 bases between them. Per the germline V gene, CDR1 is LNHDA and CDR2 is SQIVND (reference sequence). The CDR3 reads CASSGGRNTEAFF. CDR3 nucleotides: TGTGCCAGTAGTGGGGGGAGGAACACTGAAGCTTTCTTT. Complete variable domain (other parts from reference TRBV19 and TRBJ1-1): DGGITQSPKYLFRKEGQNVTLSCEQNLNHDAMYWYRQDPGQGLRLIYYSQIVNDFQKGDIAEGYSVSREKKESFPLTVTSAQKNPTAFYLCASSGGRNTEAFFGQGTRLTVV.